A single sample gave rise to the 15 T cell receptor beta chains below, sequenced in a study of blood T cell repertoires in COVID-19. Profiling relied on immunoSEQ multiplex PCR, and the TCRdb table lists in-frame clones only, not all of them. The repertoire has about 100,000 clones, about 90% of them found once; the top ten carry over 7%. Input material: peripheral blood. These receptors originate from a man under 40 in a cohort sampled during active COVID-19.

J is TRBJ1-1 and V is TRBV5-6; 7 nucleotides line up with TRBD1. In germline, CDR1 is SGHDT, CDR2 YYEEEE. J was trimmed by 0 bases and V by 4 bases; bases with no gene match: 12. The CDR3 is 17 residues long. CDR3: CASSPVRGRLLNTEAFF. CDR3 nucleotides: TGTGCCAGCAGCCCGGTGAGGGGGCGGCTATTGAACACTGAAGCTTTCTTT.

The CDR3 DNA reads TGCGCCAGCAGCCCCCGACAGGGCTATGGCTACACCTTC. Translating gives CASSPRQGYGYTF. This rearrangement joins TRBV5-1 to TRBJ1-2, with 7 bases fitting TRBD1. Per germline, CDR1 SGHRS and CDR2 YFSETQ. CDR3 size: 13 residues. V lost 4 bases and J lost 4; bases outside the gene matches: 4.

This clone was found a few times. The chain joins TRBV7-9 to TRBJ1-2; D remains ambiguous. Germline V gene sequence: CDR1 SEHNR, CDR2 FQNEAQ (reference sequence). The CDR3 spans 15 residues. Trimming took off 4 bases at V and 4 bases at J, with 16 bases between the two ends. The CDR3, as DNA: TGTGCCAGCAGCTCAGACACCGCGTACGGCTATGGCTACACCTTC. Amino acids: CASSSDTAYGYGYTF.

The chain has TRBV19 and TRBJ1-2; D not resolved. Trimming left V 5 bases short and J 8 bases short, with 30 bases between. The CDR3 is 18 amino acids. The germline V gene has CDR1 LNHDA and CDR2 SQIVND (reference sequence). This CDR3 is CASSLNLLGGLVLRGYTF. The CDR3 nucleotides read TGTGCCAGTAGTCTCAATCTCCTGGGAGGTCTCGTACTCCGCGGCTACACCTTC.

The chain carries TRBV2 and TRBJ2-5; weak D call: TRBD2 (6 bases). The length of the CDR3 is 15 residues. Germline V gene sequence: CDR1 SNHLY, CDR2 FYNNEI. V was pared by 7 bases and J by 4 bases, with 19 bases between. In nucleotides, the CDR3 is TGTGCCAGCATGTTGGGGGGTAACTTCGGAGAGACCCAGTACTTC. Protein: CASMLGGNFGETQYF.

This clone turned up a few times. The genes are TRBV10-3 and TRBJ2-3; TRBD2 matches at 9 bases. The V gene end was trimmed by 0 bases and the J gene end by 1 base; junction bases not matched to a gene: 5. This CDR3 spans 17 amino acids. Per the germline V gene, CDR1 is ENHRY and CDR2 is SYGVKD. CDR3 amino acids: CAISESRLAARTDTQYF. The CDR3 nucleotides read TGTGCCATCAGTGAGTCGAGACTAGCGGCCCGCACAGATACGCAGTATTTT.

The chain has TRBV7-8 and TRBJ2-3; 8 bases match TRBD2. Looked up from germline, CDR1 is SGHVS and CDR2 is FQNEAQ. The CDR3 sequence is 17 residues long. V lost 1 base and J lost 2; bases outside the gene matches: 8. The CDR3 DNA is TGTGCCAGCAGCTTAGTTATCGCGGGGGGAGACACAGATACGCAGTATTTT. Protein sequence: CASSLVIAGGDTDTQYF. Looking up the rest from reference TRBV7-8 and TRBJ2-3 gives the full variable domain: GAGVSQSPRYKVAKRGQDVALRCDPISGHVSLFWYQQALGQGPEFLTYFQNEAQLDKSGLPSDRFFAERPEGSVSTLKIQRTQQEDSAVYLCASSLVIAGGDTDTQYFGPGTRLTVL.

The chain recombines TRBV7-8 with TRBJ1-6; 7 nucleotides line up with TRBD1. V lost 5 bases, J lost 3 bases, and 7 bases stayed unmatched. This CDR3 comprises 16 residues. Per the germline V gene, CDR1 is SGHVS and CDR2 is FQNEAQ. CDR3 DNA: TGTGCCAGCAGCCCCCGGGACAGAGTCTATAATTCACCCCTCCACTTT. Residues: CASSPRDRVYNSPLHF.

This sequence joins TRBV20-1 and TRBJ1-2; D gene ambiguous. The V end lost 3 bases, the J end lost 3 bases, and 17 bases lay between the germline ends. The germline gives CDR1 DFQATT, CDR2 SNEGSKA (reference sequence). The CDR3 covers 15 residues. The CDR3 nucleotides are TGCAGTGCTAGTTCGTGGCAGGCCCAGGACTATGGCTACACCTTC. This codes for CSASSWQAQDYGYTF.

This rearrangement joins TRBV7-3 to TRBJ2-3; D perhaps matches TRBD2 (6 bases). Germline V gives CDR1 SGHTA, CDR2 FQGTGA. Trimming removed 5 bases from V and 2 bases from J, with 11 bases in between. This CDR3 spans 14 amino acids. The CDR3, as DNA: TGTGCCAGCAGCCGGGGACTTAACACAGATACGCAGTATTTT. Protein product: CASSRGLNTDTQYF.

This clone came up once. V usage is TRBV30 and J usage is TRBJ2-5; 10 bases agree with TRBD2. This CDR3 spans 14 amino acids. Germline V gene lookup returns CDR1 GTSNPN and CDR2 SVGIG (reference sequence). The V gene end was trimmed by 4 bases and the J gene end by 3 bases; junction bases not matched to a gene: 5. CDR3 bases: TGTGCCTGGAAACTAGCGGGGCCCAAAGAGACCCAGTACTTC. Translated: CAWKLAGPKETQYF.

The chain employs TRBV6-5 and TRBJ1-1, with 7 bases lining up with TRBD1. The V gene's germline CDR1 is MNHEY and CDR2 SVGAGI. The V segment lost 8 bases and the J segment 4 bases; nucleotides outside the gene matches: 7. The CDR3 sequence is 13 residues long. CDR3 DNA: TGTGCCAGCCTAACAGGGGCCGGCACTGAAGCTTTCTTT. This codes for CASLTGAGTEAFF.

The chain uses TRBV21-1 and TRBJ2-5; TRBD2 is the table's D call, not checked against the DNA. TRBV21-1 is an annotated pseudogene. The CDR3 runs 14 residues. For the CDR3, the DNA is TGTGCCAGCATGATGAACCGTAGCCAAGAGACCCAGTACTTC. It codes for CASMMNRSQETQYF.

CDR3 sequence (DNA): TGTGCCACCAGTGATGCGAAATCAATTAACTATGGCTACACCTTC. This translates into CATSDAKSINYGYTF. The gene calls are TRBV24-1 and TRBJ1-2; D uncertain. The CDR3 is 15 amino acids. Germline V gene data show CDR1 as KGHDR and CDR2 as SFDVKD. Between the trimmed V and J ends, which lost 3 bases and 1 base, there was a span of 11 bases.

The gene calls are TRBV27 and TRBJ2-1, with D possibly TRBD1 on 5 matching bases. Germline V gives CDR1 MNHEY, CDR2 SMNVEV (reference sequence). CDR3 length: 9 amino acids. Trimming stripped 7 bases from V and 15 bases from J, with 10 bases between. The CDR3 spells CASTGSMFF. The CDR3 region has the DNA TGTGCCAGCACAGGGTCGATGTTCTTC.